A single sample is the source of the 13 T cell receptor beta chains below, sequenced in a study of PD-L1 blockade in urothelial cancer. Time point reported: pretreatment peripheral blood. The protocol was immunoSEQ multiplex PCR, while the TCRdb copy is restricted to in-frame clones and leaves out a portion. The sample lists roughly 40,000 clones; about 88% were seen once. Sequenced material: PBMCs, taken around atezolizumab (anti-PD-L1) treatment. Receptors originate from a donor aged 40 or older with urothelial cancer.

V is TRBV9 and J is TRBJ2-5; D is perhaps TRBD2 (7 bases). The CDR3 is 15 residues long. V lost 4 bases to trimming and J lost 1 base, with 14 bases between them. Germline V gene data show CDR1 as SGDLS and CDR2 as YYNGEE. The DNA for the CDR3 is TGTGCCAGCAGCCGGGGGCTAGCGGCCCAAGAGACCCAGTACTTC. It yields the protein CASSRGLAAQETQYF.

The V call is TRBV7-9, the J call TRBJ2-3; 8 bases are a match to TRBD1. The V gene end was trimmed by 5 bases and the J gene end by 5 bases; junction bases not matched to a gene: 15. Germline lookup yields CDR1 SEHNR and CDR2 FQNEAQ (reference sequence). This CDR3 contains 17 residues. CDR3 protein: CASSARDQGALRDTQYF. DNA of the CDR3: TGTGCCAGCAGCGCGAGAGACCAGGGGGCGCTGAGAGATACGCAGTATTTT.

The rearrangement links TRBV30 to TRBJ2-6, with TRBD2 as a possible D gene (6 bases). Germline assignment: CDR1 GTSNPN and CDR2 SVGIG (reference sequence). CDR3 length: 16 residues. V lost 5 bases, J lost 3 bases, and 17 bases lay in between. The CDR3 nucleotides are TGTGCCTGGGAGGAGGGCCCAGCGAGTGGGGCCAACGTCCTGACTTTC. Translating it yields CAWEEGPASGANVLTF.

The chain couples TRBV18 to TRBJ2-1, with 10 bases matching TRBD2. The length of the CDR3 is 14 residues. V dropped 4 bases and J dropped 5; count of bases not matched to a gene: 2. Germline loops: CDR1 KGHSH, CDR2 LQKENI. The CDR3 reads CASSRAGGDNEQFF. The CDR3 bases are TGTGCCAGCTCACGAGCGGGAGGGGACAATGAGCAGTTCTTC.

This rearrangement joins TRBV6-5 to TRBJ1-1, with 9 positions matching TRBD1. Trimming at V came to 5 bases and at J to 4 bases, leaving 5 bases not matched to a gene. The germline V gene has CDR1 MNHEY and CDR2 SVGAGI. The CDR3 runs to 14 residues. In DNA form, the CDR3 reads TGTGCCAGCAGTACACAGGGGGCCTTCACTGAAGCTTTCTTT. Amino acid sequence: CASSTQGAFTEAFF.

As regards this clone: The germline gene is not matched at one end of the junction; a read error may be the cause. The chain is built from TRBV20-1 and TRBJ2-7, with D possibly matching TRBD2 (5 bases). There are 11 residues in the CDR3. Germline V gives CDR1 DFQATT, CDR2 SNEGSKA (reference sequence). CDR3 DNA sequence: TGCAGAGCTAGCAGTAACTACGAGCAGTACTTC. As protein: CRASSNYEQYF.

The chain uses TRBV4-1 and TRBJ2-5, with TRBD2 as a possible D gene (6 bases). The germline gives CDR1 MGHRA, CDR2 YSYEKL. Deletions cut 4 bases from V and 1 base from J, with 10 bases between. This CDR3 spans 14 amino acids. Here the CDR3 DNA reads TGCGCCAGCAGCCCGGGGACTCTCCAAGAGACCCAGTACTTC. Protein product: CASSPGTLQETQYF.

Here the CDR3 DNA reads TGCAGCGTCCAAAATGAGCAGTTCTTC. Protein: CSVQNEQFF. The rearrangement joins TRBV29-1 to TRBJ2-1; unclear D gene. The CDR3 totals 9 residues. V dropped 6 bases and J dropped 7 bases, with 4 bases sitting between them. Germline-derived CDR1 and CDR2 are SQVTM and ANQGSEA.

The chain couples TRBV28 to TRBJ2-2; TRBD1 might be the D (5 bases). V lost 5 bases to trimming and J lost 4 bases, with 14 bases between them. CDR1 is MDHEN and CDR2 is SYDVKM in the germline V gene. This CDR3 comprises 15 residues. CDR3: CASSPPRVSTGELFF. The CDR3 nucleotides read TGTGCCAGCAGTCCCCCCAGGGTGAGCACCGGGGAGCTGTTTTTT. The complete variable domain, with remaining parts taken from reference TRBV28 and TRBJ2-2, reads DVKVTQSSRYLVKRTGEKVFLECVQDMDHENMFWYRQDPGLGLRLIYFSYDVKMKEKGDIPEGYSVSREKKERFSLILESASTNQTSMYLCASSPPRVSTGELFFGEGSRLTVL.

The chain joins TRBV21-1 to TRBJ2-1; the table gives TRBD2 as D, unverified against the DNA. TRBV21-1 is a pseudogene locus. The CDR3 has 11 amino acids. The DNA for the CDR3 is TGTGCCAGCAGCCCCCGGGGTCCCCAGTTCTTC. Amino acid sequence: CASSPRGPQFF.

The chain has TRBV28 and TRBJ1-2; D not certain. The CDR3 has 12 residues. The ends were cut back, 4 bases at V and 7 bases at J, with 10 bases in the middle. CDR1 MDHEN and CDR2 SYDVKM come from the germline V gene. Here the CDR3 reads CASSSRPLGYTF. Here the CDR3 DNA reads TGTGCCAGCAGTTCTAGGCCCCTTGGCTACACCTTC.

This clone was picked up one time. J is TRBJ1-2 and V is TRBV6-1, with 9 bases fitting TRBD1. CDR3 length equals 14 residues. With 3 bases clipped from V and 4 bases from J, the junction kept 3 bases outside the gene matches. The germline CDR1 and CDR2 sequences are MNHNS and SASEGT. The CDR3 here is CASSDGTGIYGYTF. The CDR3 region has the DNA TGTGCCAGCAGTGACGGGACAGGGATCTATGGCTACACCTTC.

The V gene is TRBV28, the J gene TRBJ2-5, with a weak D call TRBD2 (7 bases). The ends were cut back, 5 bases at V and 5 bases at J, with 27 bases in the middle. In germline, CDR1 is MDHEN, CDR2 SYDVKM. The CDR3 extends over 18 amino acids. In DNA, the CDR3 is TGTGCCAGCAGTCCTGGAGGGGGGGTAGAGGTGCGTACGGAGACCCAGTACTTC. Translating it yields CASSPGGGVEVRTETQYF.